In its sample, the clone carrying this T cell receptor beta chain was seen many times. The CDR3 loop spans 14 amino acids. V lost 0 bases and J 6 bases, leaving 9 bases between the germline ends. Germline V gene data show CDR1 as SGDLS and CDR2 as YYNGEE. This sample is part of a study of CD8 T cells in ankylosing spondylitis. MiXCR, applied by TCRdb to the 5' RACE reads, yields one record per CDR3 protein. The sample shows fewer than 30,000 distinct CDR3 sequences, 2.5% to 3% of them seen only once. This clonotype was sampled from a female donor with ankylosing spondylitis or in good health (not recorded which). V usage is TRBV9 and J usage is TRBJ1-4; D is possibly TRBD1 (5 bases). Sample: blood, either unsorted or a sorted T cell fraction (not recorded which). The CDR3 loop is CASSVGSGYEKLFF. The CDR3 DNA sequence: TGTGCCAGCAGCGTAGGTTCAGGGTATGAAAAACTGTTTTTT.